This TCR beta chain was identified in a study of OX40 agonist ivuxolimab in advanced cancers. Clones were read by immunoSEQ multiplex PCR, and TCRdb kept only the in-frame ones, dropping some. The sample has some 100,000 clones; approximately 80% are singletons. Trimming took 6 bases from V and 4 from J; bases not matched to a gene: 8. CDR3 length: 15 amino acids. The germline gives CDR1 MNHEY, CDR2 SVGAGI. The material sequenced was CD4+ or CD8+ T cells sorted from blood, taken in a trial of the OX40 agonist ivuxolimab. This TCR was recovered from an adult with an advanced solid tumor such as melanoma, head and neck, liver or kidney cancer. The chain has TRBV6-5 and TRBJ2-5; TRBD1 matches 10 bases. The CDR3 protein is CASRTTGGLGETQYF. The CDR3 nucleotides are TGTGCCAGCAGAACGACAGGGGGCCTGGGAGAGACCCAGTACTTC.